The rows below give T cell receptor beta chains drawn from one sample of a study of blood T cell repertoires in COVID-19. The assay was immunoSEQ multiplex PCR, and TCRdb's table has in-frame clones only and misses some. The table lists about 210,000 clones, about four fifths of them singletons, with about an eighth in the top ten. The material sequenced was peripheral blood. These receptors came from a woman aged 40-49 years with acute or convalescent COVID-19. The CDR3 runs from the conserved cysteine through the conserved F or W. The order of the fields is J gene, V gene, D gene, clone size, CDR3 protein, CDR3 DNA. A D gene is named only where the DNA matches it firmly. The size of a clone is reported for some rows only, either as once, few or many, or as a class for expanded clones.

TRBJ2-3	TRBV24-1	NA	NA	CATSDPGTSSTDTQYF	TGTGCCACCAGTGATCCCGGGACTTCTAGCACAGATACGCAGTATTTT
TRBJ2-1	TRBV11-2	TRBD1	NA	CASSFTGALGDEQFF	TGTGCCAGCAGCTTTACAGGGGCCCTTGGGGATGAGCAGTTCTTC
TRBJ1-1	TRBV27	TRBD1	NA	CASSLRQGMGAEAFF	TGTGCCAGCAGTCTACGACAGGGGATGGGGGCTGAAGCTTTCTTT
TRBJ2-3	TRBV27	TRBD2	NA	CASSFGGLGSDTQYF	TGTGCCAGCAGTTTTGGGGGACTAGGTTCAGATACGCAGTATTTT
TRBJ2-3	TRBV6-4	NA	NA	CASSDSWRSSTDTQYF	TGTGCCAGCAGTGACTCATGGCGGAGTAGCACAGATACGCAGTATTTT
TRBJ1-2	TRBV5-1	TRBD1	NA	CASSLETGWRGYTF	TGCGCCAGCAGCTTGGAGACAGGGTGGCGTGGCTACACCTTC
TRBJ1-1	TRBV6-1	NA	NA	CASSDEGVNTEAFF	TGTGCCAGCAGTGATGAGGGGGTGAACACTGAAGCTTTCTTT
TRBJ1-3	TRBV5-1	NA	NA	CASSLAPGSLSGNTIYF	TGCGCCAGCAGCTTGGCCCCGGGTTCTCTCTCTGGAAACACCATATATTTT
TRBJ1-4	TRBV27	NA	few	CASRPGVTNEKLFF	TGTGCCAGCAGACCGGGTGTCACTAATGAAAAACTGTTTTTT
TRBJ2-3	TRBV7-2	NA	NA	CASSFSTFYASTDTQYF	TGTGCCAGCAGTTTTAGCACTTTTTATGCTAGCACAGATACGCAGTATTTT
TRBJ1-1	TRBV9	NA	NA	CASSVDTNTEAFF	TGTGCCAGCAGCGTAGACACGAACACTGAAGCTTTCTTT
TRBJ1-2	TRBV29-1	TRBD1	NA	CSAVQGARGYGYTF	TGCAGCGCAGTACAGGGGGCGCGCGGGTATGGCTACACCTTC
TRBJ1-1	TRBV5-8	NA	NA	CASSADSMNTEAFF	TGTGCCAGCAGCGCGGACAGCATGAACACTGAAGCTTTCTTT
TRBJ1-4	TRBV4-3	NA	NA	CASSQDHRVEKLFF	TGCGCCAGCAGCCAAGACCACAGGGTTGAAAAACTGTTTTTT
TRBJ1-3	TRBV5-1	NA	few	CASSLRGRDTIYF	TGCGCCAGCAGCTTAAGGGGCCGGGACACCATATATTTT
TRBJ2-2	TRBV19	NA	NA	CASSRQGLANTGELFF	TGTGCCAGTAGCCGACAGGGACTCGCGAACACCGGGGAGCTGTTTTTT
TRBJ2-4	TRBV7-8	TRBD1	NA	CASSLATGGLAKNIQYF	TGTGCCAGCAGCTTAGCGACAGGGGGCTTGGCCAAAAACATTCAGTACTTC
TRBJ2-3	TRBV24-1	TRBD2	NA	CATSEASGGDTDTQYF	TGTGCCACCAGTGAAGCTAGCGGGGGGGACACAGATACGCAGTATTTT
TRBJ2-7	TRBV10-2	NA	NA	CASMKGTFSGYEQYF	TGCGCCAGCATGAAAGGGACATTTAGTGGCTACGAGCAGTACTTC
TRBJ1-6	TRBV10-2	TRBD1	few	CASSYPGQGNSPLHF	TGCGCCAGCAGTTACCCGGGACAGGGGAATTCACCCCTCCACTTT
TRBJ1-1	TRBV6-5	NA	NA	CASTSGVEAFF	TGTGCCAGCACATCGGGAGTGGAAGCTTTCTTT
TRBJ1-1	TRBV11-1	TRBD1	NA	CASSLAEWQGGQDTEAFF	TGTGCCAGCAGCTTAGCGGAATGGCAGGGGGGACAGGACACTGAAGCTTTCTTT
TRBJ2-7	TRBV7-2	TRBD1	NA	CASSLGRTGTGILLEQYF	TGTGCCAGCAGCTTAGGTAGAACCGGGACAGGGATATTACTCGAGCAGTACTTC
TRBJ1-4	TRBV2	NA	NA	CASRGVPTNEKLFF	TGTGCCAGCCGGGGTGTCCCAACTAATGAAAAACTGTTTTTT
TRBJ1-1	TRBV5-1	NA	NA	CASSKNRDSNTEAFF	TGCGCCAGCAGCAAGAACAGGGATTCGAACACTGAAGCTTTCTTT
TRBJ2-5	TRBV7-9	TRBD2	NA	CASSSLGLADDQETQYF	TGTGCCAGCAGCTCCCTAGGACTAGCGGACGACCAAGAGACCCAGTACTTC
TRBJ2-2	TRBV28	NA	NA	CASSPANTGELFF	TGTGCCAGCAGCCCAGCGAACACCGGGGAGCTGTTTTTT
TRBJ2-5	TRBV7-9	TRBD2	NA	CASSSTGTRQETQYF	TGTGCCAGCAGCTCCACCGGGACTAGACAAGAGACCCAGTACTTC
TRBJ2-7	TRBV29-1	NA	NA	CSVEANRPYEQYF	TGCAGCGTTGAAGCCAACAGACCCTACGAGCAGTACTTC
TRBJ2-7	TRBV5-1	NA	NA	CASRPGQQAYEQYF	TGCGCCAGCAGACCGGGACAACAGGCCTACGAGCAGTACTTC
TRBJ1-1	TRBV3-1/TRBV3-2	NA	NA	CASSQEGLGRNTEAFF	TGTGCCAGCAGCCAGGAGGGTTTAGGGAGGAACACTGAAGCTTTCTTT
TRBJ2-5	TRBV29-1	TRBD1	NA	CSVEDRQGKETQYF	TGCAGCGTTGAAGATCGACAGGGGAAAGAGACCCAGTACTTC
TRBJ1-1	TRBV6-6	NA	NA	CASSSGHITEAFF	TGTGCCAGCAGTTCCGGACACATCACTGAAGCTTTCTTT
TRBJ2-3	TRBV9	TRBD1	NA	CASSVRDRRQGAVDRTDTQYF	TGTGCCAGCAGCGTAAGGGACCGTCGGCAGGGGGCGGTTGATCGGACAGATACGCAGTATTTT
TRBJ1-1	TRBV12-3/TRBV12-4	NA	few	CASSQRETEAFF	TGTGCCAGCAGTCAACGGGAGACTGAAGCTTTCTTT
TRBJ2-2	TRBV28	NA	NA	CASSRRSLTGELFF	TGTGCCAGCAGCCGCCGAAGCCTCACCGGGGAGCTGTTTTTT
TRBJ1-4	TRBV6-6	TRBD1	once	CASSNRDRGEEKLFF	TGTGCCAGCAGTAACCGGGACAGGGGGGAGGAAAAACTGTTTTTT